The clone carrying this T cell receptor beta chain has just one count. The antigen is unknown. The data were produced by immunoSEQ multiplex PCR, yet TCRdb's version contains in-frame clones alone and is incomplete. The sample lists approximately 2.4 million clones; approximately 94% were seen once. This entry is derived from a study of shared clonotypes between healthy human individuals. Study-level results: It was the non-shared clonotypes that had lower generation probabilities than clonotypes shared by all four donors.

The V end was cut by 7 bases, the J end by 3 bases, with 13 bases between. Germline V CDR1 and CDR2: SGHRS, YFSETQ. This CDR3 comprises 14 residues. Sequenced input: naive CD4+ T cells sorted from blood. Indicated subset: CD45RA+ positively selected. This receptor was obtained from a young man in good health. V and J are TRBV5-1 and TRBJ2-2, with D possibly matching TRBD1 (6 bases). The chain's CDR3 is CASQQGWDTGELFF. The CDR3 bases are TGCGCCAGCCAACAGGGTTGGGACACCGGGGAGCTGTTTTTT.